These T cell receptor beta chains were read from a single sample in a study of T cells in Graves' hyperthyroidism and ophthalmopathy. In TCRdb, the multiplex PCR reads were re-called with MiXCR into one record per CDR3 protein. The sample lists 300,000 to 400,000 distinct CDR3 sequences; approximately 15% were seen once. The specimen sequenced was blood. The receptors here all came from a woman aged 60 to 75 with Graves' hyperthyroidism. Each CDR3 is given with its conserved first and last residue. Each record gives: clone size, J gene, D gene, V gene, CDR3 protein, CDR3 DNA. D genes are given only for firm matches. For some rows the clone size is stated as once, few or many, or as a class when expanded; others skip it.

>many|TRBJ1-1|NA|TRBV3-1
CASSQRGGGTEAFF
TGTGCCAGCAGCCAAAGGGGAGGAGGCACTGAAGCTTTCTTT
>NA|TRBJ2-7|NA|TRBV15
CATSRENTREQYF
TGTGCCACCAGCAGAGAGAACACGCGGGAGCAGTACTTC
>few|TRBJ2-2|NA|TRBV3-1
CASSRYSPGQLNTGELFF
TGTGCCAGCAGCCGATACAGCCCGGGACAACTGAACACCGGGGAGCTGTTTTTT
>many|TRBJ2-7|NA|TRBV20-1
CSASENYEQYF
TGCAGTGCTAGCGAAAACTACGAGCAGTACTTC
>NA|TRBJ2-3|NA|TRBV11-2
CASTPVRTGTQYF
TGTGCCAGCACCCCTGTTAGAACCGGTACGCAGTATTTT
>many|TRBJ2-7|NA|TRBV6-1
CASSEVKWCDWGASSYEQYF
TGTGCCAGCAGTGAAGTGAAGTGGTGCGACTGGGGGGCTAGCTCCTACGAGCAGTACTTC
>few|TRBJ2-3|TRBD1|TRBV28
CAGRPVTGGGRGTDTQYF
TGTGCCGGCAGACCCGTGACAGGGGGAGGGCGGGGCACAGATACGCAGTATTTT
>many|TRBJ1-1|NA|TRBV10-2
CASMGMNTEAFF
TGCGCCAGCATGGGAATGAACACTGAAGCTTTCTTT
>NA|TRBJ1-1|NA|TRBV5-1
CASTMLGRGNTEAFF
TGCGCCAGCACCATGCTAGGCAGGGGCAACACTGAAGCTTTCTTT
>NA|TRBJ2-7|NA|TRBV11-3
CASSLYGENTEQYF
TGTGCCAGCAGCTTATACGGGGAGAATACCGAGCAGTACTTC
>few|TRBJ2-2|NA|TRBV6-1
CASRRGTGELFF
TGTGCCAGCCGCCGTGGCACCGGGGAGCTGTTTTTT
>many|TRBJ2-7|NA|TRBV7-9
CASSMSGVVHSYEQYF
TGTGCCAGCAGTATGTCGGGTGTGGTACACTCCTACGAGCAGTACTTC
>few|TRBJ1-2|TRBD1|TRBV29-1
CSATGEANYGYTF
TGCAGCGCCACAGGGGAAGCTAACTATGGCTACACCTTC
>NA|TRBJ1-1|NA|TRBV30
CAWSVTGSDTEAFF
TGTGCCTGGAGTGTAACAGGGTCGGACACTGAAGCTTTCTTT
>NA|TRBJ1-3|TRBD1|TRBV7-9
CASSPDRETGSTIYF
TGTGCCAGCAGCCCGGACAGGGAGACTGGAAGCACCATATATTTT
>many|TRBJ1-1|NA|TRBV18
CASSPTQESNTEAFF
TGTGCCAGCTCTCCGACACAGGAGTCGAACACTGAAGCTTTCTTT
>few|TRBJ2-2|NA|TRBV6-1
CASSARGRGNTGELFF
TGTGCCAGCAGTGCCCGGGGCAGGGGGAACACCGGGGAGCTGTTTTTT
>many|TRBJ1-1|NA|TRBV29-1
CSVEEWGTEAFF
TGCAGCGTTGAAGAATGGGGCACTGAAGCTTTCTTT
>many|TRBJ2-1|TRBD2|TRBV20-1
CSAPGLASYNEQFF
TGCAGTGCTCCGGGACTAGCGTCCTACAATGAGCAGTTCTTC
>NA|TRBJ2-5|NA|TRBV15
CATSRDHPGIQETQYF
TGTGCCACCAGCAGAGATCACCCCGGGATTCAAGAGACCCAGTACTTC
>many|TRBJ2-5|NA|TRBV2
CASKFRLLQETQYF
TGTGCCAGCAAATTTCGGCTGCTCCAAGAGACCCAGTACTTC
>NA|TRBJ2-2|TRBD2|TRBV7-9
CASSLVALAGANTGELFF
TGTGCCAGCAGCTTAGTAGCCCTAGCGGGGGCGAACACCGGGGAGCTGTTTTTT
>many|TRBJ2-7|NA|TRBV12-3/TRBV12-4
CASSLRRVDEQYF
TGTGCCAGCAGTTTAAGACGGGTGGACGAGCAGTACTTC